This entry features one T cell receptor beta chain sequence. The PCR was carried out with 60 Vbeta primers and 13 Jbeta primers. Sequencing used immunoSEQ multiplex PCR; TCRdb keeps in-frame clones, though not all of them. The table includes 200,000 to 250,000 clones, 75% to 85% detected once. Unmatched junction bases numbered 3, after V lost 5 bases and J lost 3 bases. The germline gives CDR1 LNHDA, CDR2 SQIVND (reference sequence). This CDR3 has 13 residues. This sample was taken from a study of cytomegalovirus exposure and HLA in healthy donors. V usage is TRBV19 and J usage is TRBJ2-7, with 8 bases matching TRBD1. The sample comprised PBMCs. The sequence was collected from a middle-aged woman in good health and CMV-seronegative. For the CDR3, the DNA is TGTGCCAGTAGTTGGACAGGGAACTACGAGCAGTACTTC. Its translation: CASSWTGNYEQYF.